This T cell receptor beta chain originates from a study of blood T cell repertoires in COVID-19. Whole-study context: In each case, the material was cDNA or gDNA derived from T cells, B-cell-depleted T cells, or PBMCs.

Here immunoSEQ multiplex PCR was the method, and the copy in TCRdb shows in-frame clones only, minus some. The sample records about 480,000 clones, roughly 89% being singletons. Trimming pared 7 bases from V and 7 bases from J, leaving 14 bases between. CDR3 size: 13 residues. The V and J genes are TRBV12-3 or TRBV12-4 and TRBJ2-1; maybe TRBD2 (6 bases). Material: peripheral blood. The sequence derives from a man between 18 and 35 years old with COVID-19, enrolled during active disease. The CDR3 spells CASTPTSMNEQFF. In DNA form, the CDR3 reads TGTGCCAGCACCCCGACTAGTATGAATGAGCAGTTCTTC.